This T cell receptor beta chain derives from a study of T-cell reconstitution after alpha-beta-depleted transplantation in children. This clonotype occurred many times. Library preparation (for TCRbeta) was performed with unique molecular identifiers. Each CDR3 protein is one row after TCRdb ran MiXCR on the PCR reads. The profile shows about 240,000 distinct CDR3 sequences, more than 10% of them singletons. The CDR3 has 15 residues. Germline lookup yields CDR1 SGHNT and CDR2 YENEEA. Trimming removed 6 bases at V and 5 bases at J, with 20 bases between. Specimen: PBMCs from the stem cell graft donor, collected from the stem cell graft. The chain combines TRBV11-3 with TRBJ2-7, with D possibly TRBD2 on 6 matching bases. The source is a human donor who donated a stem cell graft to a child with acute lymphoblastic leukemia. The CDR3 loop is CASSNRVAGFHEQYF. For the CDR3, the DNA is TGTGCCAGCAGTAATAGAGTCGCGGGGTTCCACGAGCAGTACTTC.